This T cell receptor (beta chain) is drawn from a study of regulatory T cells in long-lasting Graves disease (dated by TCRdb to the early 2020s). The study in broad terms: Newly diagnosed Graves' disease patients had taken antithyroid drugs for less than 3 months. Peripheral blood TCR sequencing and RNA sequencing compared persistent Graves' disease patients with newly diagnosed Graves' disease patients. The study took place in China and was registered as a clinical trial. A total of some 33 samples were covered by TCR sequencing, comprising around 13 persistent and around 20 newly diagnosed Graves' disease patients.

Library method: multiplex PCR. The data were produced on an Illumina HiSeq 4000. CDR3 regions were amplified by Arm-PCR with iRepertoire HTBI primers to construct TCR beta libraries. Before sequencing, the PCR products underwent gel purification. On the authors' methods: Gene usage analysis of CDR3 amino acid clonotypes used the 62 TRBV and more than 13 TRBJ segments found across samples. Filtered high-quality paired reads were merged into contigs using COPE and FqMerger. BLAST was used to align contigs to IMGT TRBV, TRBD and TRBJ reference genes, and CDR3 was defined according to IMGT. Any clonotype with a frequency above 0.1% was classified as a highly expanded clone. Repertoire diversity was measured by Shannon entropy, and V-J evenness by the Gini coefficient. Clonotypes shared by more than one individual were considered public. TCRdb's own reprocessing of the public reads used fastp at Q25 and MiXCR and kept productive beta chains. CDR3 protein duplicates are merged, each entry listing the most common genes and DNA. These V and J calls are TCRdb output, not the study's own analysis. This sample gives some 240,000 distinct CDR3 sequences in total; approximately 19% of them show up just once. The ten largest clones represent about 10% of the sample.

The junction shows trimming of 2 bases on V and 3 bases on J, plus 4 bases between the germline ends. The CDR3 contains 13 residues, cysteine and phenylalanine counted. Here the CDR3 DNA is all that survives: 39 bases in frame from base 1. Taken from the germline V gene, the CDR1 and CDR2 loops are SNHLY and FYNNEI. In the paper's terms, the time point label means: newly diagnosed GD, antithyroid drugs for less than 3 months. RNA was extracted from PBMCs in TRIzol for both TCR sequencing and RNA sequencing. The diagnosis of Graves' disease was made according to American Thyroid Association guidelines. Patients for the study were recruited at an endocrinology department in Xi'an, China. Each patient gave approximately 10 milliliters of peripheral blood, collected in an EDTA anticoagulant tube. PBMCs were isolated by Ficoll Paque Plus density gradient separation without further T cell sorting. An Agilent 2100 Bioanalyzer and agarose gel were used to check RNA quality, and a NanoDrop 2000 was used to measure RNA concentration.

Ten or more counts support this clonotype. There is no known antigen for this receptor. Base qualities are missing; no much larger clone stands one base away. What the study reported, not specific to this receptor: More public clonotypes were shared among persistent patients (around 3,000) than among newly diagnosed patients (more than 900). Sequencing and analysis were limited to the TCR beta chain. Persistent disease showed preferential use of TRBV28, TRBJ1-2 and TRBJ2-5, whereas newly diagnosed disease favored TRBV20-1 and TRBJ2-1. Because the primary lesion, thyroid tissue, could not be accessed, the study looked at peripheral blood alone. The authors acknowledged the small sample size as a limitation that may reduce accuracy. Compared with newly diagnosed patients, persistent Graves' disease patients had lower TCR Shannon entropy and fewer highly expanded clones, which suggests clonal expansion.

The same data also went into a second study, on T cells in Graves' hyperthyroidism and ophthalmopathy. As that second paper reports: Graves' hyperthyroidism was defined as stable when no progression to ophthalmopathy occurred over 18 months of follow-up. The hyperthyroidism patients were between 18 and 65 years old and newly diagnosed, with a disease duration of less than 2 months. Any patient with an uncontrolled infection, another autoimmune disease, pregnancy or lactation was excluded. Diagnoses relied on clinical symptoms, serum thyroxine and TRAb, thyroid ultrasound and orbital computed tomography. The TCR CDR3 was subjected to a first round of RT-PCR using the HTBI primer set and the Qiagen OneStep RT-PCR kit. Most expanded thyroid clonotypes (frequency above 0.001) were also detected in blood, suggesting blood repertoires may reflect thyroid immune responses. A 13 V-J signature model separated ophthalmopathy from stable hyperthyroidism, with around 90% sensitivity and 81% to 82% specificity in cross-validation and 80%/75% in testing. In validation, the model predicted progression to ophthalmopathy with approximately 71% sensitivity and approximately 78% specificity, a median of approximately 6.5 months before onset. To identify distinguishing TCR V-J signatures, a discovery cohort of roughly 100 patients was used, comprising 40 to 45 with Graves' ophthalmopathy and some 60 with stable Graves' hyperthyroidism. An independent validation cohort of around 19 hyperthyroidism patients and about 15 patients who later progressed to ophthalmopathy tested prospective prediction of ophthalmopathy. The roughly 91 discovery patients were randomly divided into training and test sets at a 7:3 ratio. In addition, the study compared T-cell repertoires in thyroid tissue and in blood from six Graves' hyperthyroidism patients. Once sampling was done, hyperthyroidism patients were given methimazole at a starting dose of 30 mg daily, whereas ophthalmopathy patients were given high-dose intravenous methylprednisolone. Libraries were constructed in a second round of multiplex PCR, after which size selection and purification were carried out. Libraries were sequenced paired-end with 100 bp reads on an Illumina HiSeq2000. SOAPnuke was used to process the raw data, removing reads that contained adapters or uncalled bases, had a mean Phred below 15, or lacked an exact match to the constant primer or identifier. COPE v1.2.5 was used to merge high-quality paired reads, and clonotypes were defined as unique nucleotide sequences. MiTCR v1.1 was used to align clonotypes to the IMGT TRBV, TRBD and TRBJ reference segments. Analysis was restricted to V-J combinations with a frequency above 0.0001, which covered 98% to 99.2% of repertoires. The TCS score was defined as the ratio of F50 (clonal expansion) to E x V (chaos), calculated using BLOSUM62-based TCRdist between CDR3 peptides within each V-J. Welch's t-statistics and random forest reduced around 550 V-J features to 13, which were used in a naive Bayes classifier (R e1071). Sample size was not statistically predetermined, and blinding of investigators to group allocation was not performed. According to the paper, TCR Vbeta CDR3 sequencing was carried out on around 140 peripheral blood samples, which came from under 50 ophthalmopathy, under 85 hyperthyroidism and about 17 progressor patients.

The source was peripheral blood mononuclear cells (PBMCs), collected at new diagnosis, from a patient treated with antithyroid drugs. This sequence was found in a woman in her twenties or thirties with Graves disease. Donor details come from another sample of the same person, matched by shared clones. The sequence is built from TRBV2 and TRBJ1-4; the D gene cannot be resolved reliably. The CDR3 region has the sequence CASSETANEKLFF. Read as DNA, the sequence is TGTGCCAGCAGTGAAACGGCTAATGAAAAACTGTTTTTT. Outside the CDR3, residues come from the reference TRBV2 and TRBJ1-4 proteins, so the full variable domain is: EPEVTQTPSHQVTQMGQEVILRCVPISNHLYFYWYRQILGQKVEFLVSFYNNEISEKSEIFDDQFSVERPDGSNFTLKIRSTKLEDSAMYFCASSETANEKLFFGSGTQLSVL.